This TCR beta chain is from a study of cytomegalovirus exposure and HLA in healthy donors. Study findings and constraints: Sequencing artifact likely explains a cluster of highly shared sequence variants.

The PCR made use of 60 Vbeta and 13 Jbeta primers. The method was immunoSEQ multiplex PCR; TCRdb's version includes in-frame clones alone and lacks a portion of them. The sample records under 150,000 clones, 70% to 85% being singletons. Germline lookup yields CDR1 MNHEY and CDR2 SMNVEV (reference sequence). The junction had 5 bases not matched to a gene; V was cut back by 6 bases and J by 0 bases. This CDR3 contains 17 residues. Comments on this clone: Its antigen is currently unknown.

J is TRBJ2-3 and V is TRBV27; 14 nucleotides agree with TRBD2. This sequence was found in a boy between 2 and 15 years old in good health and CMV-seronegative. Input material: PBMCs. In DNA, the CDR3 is TGTGCCAGCAGAGGGACTAGCGGGAGCCTTAGCACAGATACGCAGTATTTT. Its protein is CASRGTSGSLSTDTQYF.